This TCR beta chain was retrieved from a study of shared clonotypes between healthy human individuals. The protocol was immunoSEQ multiplex PCR, while the TCRdb copy is restricted to in-frame clones and leaves out a portion. The sample has 780,000 or so clones, 55% to 75% seen once. Germline CDR1 SQVTM, CDR2 ANQGSEA. V gave up 4 bases and J gave up 4 bases; unmatched junction bases: 6. The CDR3 extends over 13 amino acids. J is TRBJ1-2 and V is TRBV29-1, with TRBD1 identical over 7 bases. The receptor was derived from a woman under 40 in good health. Source material: memory CD4+ T cells sorted from blood. As for subset: CD45RA-negative fraction. CDR3 bases: TGCAGCGTTGCTCAAGACAGGGCCTATGGCTACACCTTC. This codes for CSVAQDRAYGYTF.